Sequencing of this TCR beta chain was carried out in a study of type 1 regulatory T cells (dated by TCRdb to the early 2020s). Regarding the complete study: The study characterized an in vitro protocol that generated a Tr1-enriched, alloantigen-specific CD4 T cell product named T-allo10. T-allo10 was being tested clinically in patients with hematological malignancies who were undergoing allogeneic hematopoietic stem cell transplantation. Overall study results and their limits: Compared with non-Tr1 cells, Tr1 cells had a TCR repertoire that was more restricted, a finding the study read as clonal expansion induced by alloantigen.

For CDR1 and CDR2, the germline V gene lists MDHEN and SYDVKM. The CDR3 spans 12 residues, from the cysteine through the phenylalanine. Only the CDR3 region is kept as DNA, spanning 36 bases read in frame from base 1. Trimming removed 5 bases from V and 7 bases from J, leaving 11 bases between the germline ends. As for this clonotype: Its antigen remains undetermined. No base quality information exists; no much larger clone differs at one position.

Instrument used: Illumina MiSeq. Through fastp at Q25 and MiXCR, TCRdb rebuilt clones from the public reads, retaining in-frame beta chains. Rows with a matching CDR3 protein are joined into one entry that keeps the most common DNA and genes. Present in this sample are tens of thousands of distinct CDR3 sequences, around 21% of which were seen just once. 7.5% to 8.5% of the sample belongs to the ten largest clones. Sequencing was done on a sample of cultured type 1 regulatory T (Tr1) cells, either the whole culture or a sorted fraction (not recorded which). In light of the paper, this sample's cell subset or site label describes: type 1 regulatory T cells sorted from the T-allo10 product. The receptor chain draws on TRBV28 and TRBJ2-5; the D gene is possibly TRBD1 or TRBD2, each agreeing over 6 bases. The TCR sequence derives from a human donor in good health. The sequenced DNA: TGTGCCAGCAGTACGGGGGCGGGGACCCAGTACTTC. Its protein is CASSTGAGTQYF.